Listed below are T cell receptor beta chains from one sample, sequenced in a study of T cells in localized non-small cell lung cancer. Here immunoSEQ multiplex PCR was the method, and the copy in TCRdb shows in-frame clones only, minus some. The sample holds 30,000 to 45,000 clones, approximately 88% seen once. The specimen comprised peripheral blood, sampled before any cancer treatment. The receptors shown here come from a woman between 40 and 69 years old with stage I lung adenocarcinoma. Each CDR3 is given without its conserved first and last residue. Each record gives: J gene, clone size, V gene, CDR3 length, CDR3 protein. Clone sizes are given selectively: once, few, many, or a class where the clone is expanded.

TRBJ1-5 | . | TRBV6-6 | 14 | ASTAPPVGSNQPQH
TRBJ2-1 | . | TRBV10-2 | 12 | ASSELAEYNEQF
TRBJ2-3 | . | TRBV6-1 | 14 | ASSDLAGVETDTQY
TRBJ2-2 | . | TRBV10-3 | 14 | AISESAGTYTGELF
TRBJ2-1 | . | TRBV11-3 | 15 | ASSPRTSGSSYNEQF
TRBJ2-1 | once | TRBV5-1 | 10 | ASSPDGPLQF
TRBJ2-1 | . | TRBV19 | 14 | ASSTLLAGAYNEQF
TRBJ2-7 | . | TRBV5-1 | 10 | ASSLDAYEQY
TRBJ1-2 | . | TRBV6-5 | 14 | ASSYSGQTVGYGYT
TRBJ2-2 | . | TRBV7-9 | 12 | ASSLQGNTGELF
TRBJ2-1 | . | TRBV7-7 | 15 | ASSFSPGGGLYNEQF
TRBJ2-7 | . | TRBV28 | 14 | ASSPPGTGGTYEQY
TRBJ2-2 | . | TRBV5-1 | 14 | ASIPDRGVNTGELF
TRBJ2-2 | . | TRBV2 | 14 | ASSEDSARDTGELF
TRBJ2-7 | . | TRBV28 | 12 | ASSKGGRSYEQY
TRBJ2-2 | . | TRBV28 | 14 | ASSSMTGANTGELF
TRBJ2-7 | . | TRBV5-1 | 12 | ASSQGTAVPQQY
TRBJ1-4 | . | TRBV9 | 14 | ASSPRGGQGNEKLF
TRBJ2-4 | once | TRBV5-1 | 15 | ASSTAGGLGAKNIQY
TRBJ2-7 | once | TRBV7-9 | 10 | ASSASTGEQY
TRBJ2-7 | few | TRBV5-1 | 13 | ASSLLLAGGSEQY
TRBJ2-1 | . | TRBV29-1 | 11 | STSGSSYNEQF
TRBJ2-3 | . | TRBV4-1 | 13 | ASSQDGRGTDTQY
TRBJ2-7 | . | TRBV5-4 | 15 | ASSLPIVRGSSYEQY
TRBJ1-1 | . | TRBV28 | 13 | ASSPFARANTEAF
TRBJ2-7 | . | TRBV6-4 | 11 | ASSLTGPYEQY
TRBJ2-3 | . | TRBV12-5 | 13 | PRYYDSLNTDTQY
TRBJ2-5 | . | TRBV19 | 13 | ASSRSGRAEETQY
TRBJ2-1 | . | TRBV30 | 14 | AWSKVELAGYNEQF
TRBJ1-5 | . | TRBV5-6 | 13 | ASSLGRGSDQPQH
TRBJ1-5 | . | TRBV7-2 | 11 | ASRGHPDQPQH
TRBJ2-1 | . | TRBV6-4 | 12 | ASSDSAGVNEQF
TRBJ1-1 | . | TRBV30 | 11 | AWSPTGNTEAF
TRBJ1-4 | . | TRBV19 | 16 | ASSIDLIVGPPNEKLF
TRBJ2-1 | . | TRBV11-2 | 10 | ASTLGRNEQF
TRBJ2-5 | . | TRBV28 | 12 | ASEGTGSGETQY
TRBJ2-1 | . | TRBV20-1 | 8 | SEKTNEQF
TRBJ2-5 | . | TRBV28 | 13 | ASSLGLVSGETQY
TRBJ2-3 | . | TRBV28 | 12 | ASNRPGGTDTQY
TRBJ2-7 | once | TRBV6-6 | 12 | ASNRGVRSYEQY
TRBJ2-2 | . | TRBV6-6 | 12 | ASSVGAGSGELF
TRBJ2-1 | . | TRBV6-5 | 11 | ASKTRAWNEQF
TRBJ1-5 | few | TRBV4-2 | 13 | ASSQDGGANQPQH
TRBJ2-5 | . | TRBV4-1 | 15 | ASSQDQVAGGRETQY
TRBJ2-5 | . | TRBV23-1 | 13 | ASAHTAAIQETQY
TRBJ2-3 | . | TRBV5-1 | 14 | ASSQPLAGGSDTQY
TRBJ2-1 | . | TRBV5-1 | 13 | ASSLGAGGYNEQF
TRBJ2-3 | . | TRBV28 | 10 | ASVTSGVTQY
TRBJ2-5 | . | TRBV6-1 | 12 | ASSGGSAQETQY
TRBJ1-5 | . | TRBV19 | 15 | ASSIEVIGRVYQPQH
TRBJ2-7 | . | TRBV7-9 | 14 | ASSLTSGSRLYEQY
TRBJ1-4 | once | TRBV19 | 11 | ASRTVGAKELF
TRBJ2-2 | . | TRBV28 | 13 | ATARGDSNTGELF
TRBJ2-7 | . | TRBV11-1 | 12 | ASSHRDRDYEQY